Shown below are 14 T cell receptor beta chains from a single sample sequenced in a study of T-cell reconstitution after alpha-beta-depleted transplantation in children. Unique molecular identifiers were incorporated during preparation of the TCRbeta library. TCRdb reprocessed the PCR reads with MiXCR, giving one entry per CDR3 protein. The top ten clones hold around 6% of a sample with around 200,000 distinct CDR3 sequences, about 9.2% of them seen once. The sample consisted of PBMCs from the stem cell graft donor, taken from the stem cell graft. The receptors originated from a human donor who donated a stem cell graft to a child with acute lymphoblastic leukemia.

The rearrangement joins TRBV4-2 to TRBJ2-7, with D unresolved. CDR1 LGHNA and CDR2 YNFKEQ come from the germline V gene. This CDR3 spans 14 amino acids. V was trimmed by 0 bases and J by 2 bases, leaving 8 bases between them. CDR3: CASSQDSMTYEQYF. The CDR3 DNA reads as TGTGCCAGCAGCCAAGACAGCATGACCTACGAGCAGTACTTC.

This clonotype was recorded at least ten times. This sequence joins TRBV10-3 and TRBJ2-1, with a weak D call TRBD2 (5 bases). Trimming cost V 2 bases and J 12 bases, with 11 bases left between them. Germline assignment: CDR1 ENHRY and CDR2 SYGVKD. The CDR3 spans 12 residues. In nucleotides, the CDR3 is TGTGCCATCAGTGAGAGCGGCATCCGGCAGTTCTTC. Translated, it gives CAISESGIRQFF.

This clonotype appeared many times. The gene calls are TRBV6-1 and TRBJ2-2, with unresolved D. CDR1 is MNHNS and CDR2 is SASEGT in the germline V gene. The CDR3 loop spans 16 amino acids. Trimming removed 6 bases from V and 1 base from J, with 15 bases in between. The CDR3 reads CASSRYPQVNTGELFF. The DNA for the CDR3 is TGTGCCAGCAGCCGGTACCCCCAGGTGAACACCGGGGAGCTGTTTTTT.

This clonotype occurred a few times. The chain couples TRBV6-1 to TRBJ2-7; possibly TRBD1 for D (5 bases). The CDR3 is 15 residues long. V lost 6 bases and J lost 2, with 17 bases in between. Germline loops: CDR1 MNHNS, CDR2 SASEGT. DNA of the CDR3: TGTGCCAGCAGCCCCCAAGACACAGGCCCCTACGAGCAGTACTTC. It is translated as CASSPQDTGPYEQYF.

The chain uses TRBV7-2 and TRBJ2-4, with D hard to call. The CDR3 is made up of 13 amino acids. The V end lost 5 bases, the J end lost 9 bases, and 14 bases lay between the germline ends. Germline loops: CDR1 SGHTA, CDR2 FQGNSA. Here the CDR3 reads CASSPRTTAIQYF. The CDR3 nucleotides read TGTGCCAGCAGCCCCCGCACGACCGCCATTCAGTACTTC.

This clonotype has a handful of counts. V usage is TRBV3-1 and J usage is TRBJ2-1; 9 bases align to TRBD2. This CDR3 comprises 17 residues. V shed 0 bases, J shed 7 bases, and the junction held 10 bases outside the gene matches. Germline V gene sequence: CDR1 LGHDT, CDR2 YNNKEL (reference sequence). CDR3 bases: TGTGCCAGCAGCCAAGACCTTCTAGCGGGGACTTTAAATGAGCAGTTCTTC. Protein product: CASSQDLLAGTLNEQFF.

This clonotype was seen only a few times. The junction does not match germline at one end; this may be a read error. J is TRBJ2-2 and V is TRBV6-1; 12 bases map to TRBD2. This CDR3 is built from 18 residues. CDR1 is MNHNS and CDR2 is SASEGT in the germline V gene. Here the CDR3 reads CASSQAPTSGGTTGELFF. DNA of the CDR3: TGTGCCAGCAGTCAAGCCCCCACTAGCGGGGGGACCACCGGGGAGCTGTTTTTT.

This clonotype was counted ten times or more. The rearrangement links TRBV5-1 to TRBJ2-7; D is possibly TRBD1 or TRBD2 (5 bases each). CDR1 is SGHRS and CDR2 is YFSETQ in the germline V gene. The ends were cut back, 4 bases at V and 5 bases at J, with 13 bases in the middle. The CDR3 is 13 residues long. Written as DNA, the CDR3 is TGCGCCAGCAGCCGCCGGGGCCCCAACGAGCAGTACTTC. Residues: CASSRRGPNEQYF.

This clonotype was seen ten or more times. The V and J genes are TRBV10-3 and TRBJ2-5; D not certain. The CDR3 sequence is 13 residues long. Germline lookup yields CDR1 ENHRY and CDR2 SYGVKD. Trimming removed 2 bases from V and 1 base from J, with 5 bases in between. CDR3 DNA: TGTGCCATCAGTGAGATTCTCCAAGAGACCCAGTACTTC. The encoded protein is CAISEILQETQYF.

This clonotype was seen ten or more times. This sequence joins TRBV3-1 and TRBJ2-3, with TRBD2 identical over 10 bases. Trimming at V came to 4 bases and at J to 6 bases, leaving 10 bases not matched to a gene. This CDR3 has 16 residues. Looked up from germline, CDR1 is LGHDT and CDR2 is YNNKEL (reference sequence). The DNA for the CDR3 is TGTGCCAGCAGCCGATTGACTAGCGGGCGCGTGGATACGCAGTATTTT. Amino acid sequence: CASSRLTSGRVDTQYF.

There are many counts of this clonotype. The chain carries TRBV4-2 and TRBJ2-5; D is possibly TRBD1 (6 bases). Trimming took 4 bases from V and 0 from J, leaving 18 bases between them. This CDR3 is built from 17 residues. Germline-derived CDR1 and CDR2 are LGHNA and YNFKEQ. The DNA for the CDR3 is TGTGCCAGCAGCCCCTCCCCGACAGGAAAGTACCAAGAGACCCAGTACTTC. Translation gives CASSPSPTGKYQETQYF.

This clonotype was seen only once. The chain employs TRBV7-9 and TRBJ2-5; tentatively, D is TRBD1 or TRBD2 (8 bases each). Germline V CDR1 and CDR2: SEHNR, FQNEAQ (reference sequence). The CDR3 contains 16 residues. Trimming shortened V by 1 base and J by 4 bases, and 16 bases separated the two germline ends. CDR3 protein: CASSLVAGTGGETQYF. Here the CDR3 DNA reads TGTGCCAGCAGCTTAGTAGCGGGGACAGGCGGAGAGACCCAGTACTTC.

The gene calls are TRBV30 and TRBJ2-5; D perhaps matches TRBD1 (6 bases). The CDR3 has 15 residues. V gave up 6 bases and J gave up 2 bases, with 19 bases separating them. CDR1 is GTSNPN, CDR2 SVGIG, per germline (reference sequence). The CDR3 DNA follows: TGTGCCTGCCTGTACCGGACAGTGGGTCAAGAGACCCAGTACTTC. Its translation is CACLYRTVGQETQYF.

The chain employs TRBV5-5 and TRBJ1-1; 10 bases match TRBD1. The CDR3 is 14 residues long. The ends lost 6 bases at V and 4 bases at J; junction bases unmatched: 6. Germline loops: CDR1 SGHKS, CDR2 YYEKEE (reference sequence). The CDR3 sequence is CASTRDRGVTEAFF. The CDR3 DNA reads as TGTGCCAGCACCCGGGACAGGGGAGTCACTGAAGCTTTCTTT.